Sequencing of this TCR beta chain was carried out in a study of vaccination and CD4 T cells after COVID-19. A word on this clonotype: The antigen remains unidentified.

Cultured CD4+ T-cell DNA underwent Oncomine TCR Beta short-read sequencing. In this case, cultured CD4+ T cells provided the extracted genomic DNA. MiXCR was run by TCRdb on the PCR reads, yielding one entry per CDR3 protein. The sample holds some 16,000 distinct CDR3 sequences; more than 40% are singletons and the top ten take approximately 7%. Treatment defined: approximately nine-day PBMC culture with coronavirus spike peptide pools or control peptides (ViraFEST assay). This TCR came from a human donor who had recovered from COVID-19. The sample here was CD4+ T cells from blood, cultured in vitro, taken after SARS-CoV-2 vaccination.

This CDR3 is CAWSVQGFLYGYTF. DNA for the CDR3: TGTGCCTGGAGTGTACAGGGTTTCCTTTATGGCTACACCTTC. The V and J genes are TRBV30 and TRBJ1-2; D may be TRBD1 (6 bases). The germline V and J ends were trimmed by 0 bases and 5 bases, with 13 bases remaining between them. The CDR3 length is 14 residues. The germline gives CDR1 GTSNPN, CDR2 SVGIG (reference sequence).